These 32 T cell receptor beta chains originate from one sample sequenced in a study of T cell changes during pregnancy in multiple sclerosis. TCRdb's copy holds only in-frame clones and misses some; the assay was immunoSEQ multiplex PCR. The sample has tens of thousands of clones; approximately 92% are singletons. This specimen consisted of CD8+ T cells from peripheral blood mononuclear cells, obtained in the third trimester of pregnancy. Receptors originate from a female donor in good health, enrolled as a control in a pregnancy study.

V is TRBV5-1 and J is TRBJ1-1, with a possible D match to TRBD1 (6 bases). The germline CDR1 and CDR2 sequences are SGHRS and YFSETQ. V lost 0 bases to trimming and J lost 1 base, with 16 bases between them. The CDR3 is made up of 17 amino acids. CDR3 sequence reads: CASSLEDSSRANTEAFF. The CDR3 DNA sequence: TGCGCCAGCAGCTTGGAGGACAGTTCCCGAGCGAACACTGAAGCTTTCTTT.

This rearrangement joins TRBV11-2 to TRBJ1-1; D is undetermined. This CDR3 has 13 residues. Germline CDR1 reads SGHAT; CDR2 reads FQNNGV. The V gene lost 0 bases and the J gene lost 7 bases, with 9 bases spanning the gap. The CDR3 protein is CASSLDPVDEAFF. CDR3 bases: TGTGCCAGCAGCTTAGACCCCGTAGATGAAGCTTTCTTT.

The rearrangement links TRBV9 to TRBJ2-7, with a tentative D call TRBD1 (6 bases). V was trimmed by 3 bases and J by 3 bases, leaving 16 bases between them. Germline lookup yields CDR1 SGDLS and CDR2 YYNGEE. The CDR3 runs to 15 residues. The CDR3 loop is CASSELPTGFYEQYF. DNA for the CDR3: TGTGCCAGCAGCGAGCTCCCGACAGGCTTCTACGAGCAGTACTTC.

This chain connects TRBV7-8 to TRBJ1-5, with a tentative D call TRBD1 (5 bases). Germline V gene sequence: CDR1 SGHVS, CDR2 FQNEAQ. V lost 1 base, J lost 1 base, and 8 bases lay in between. This CDR3 comprises 15 residues. CDR3 protein: CASSLERQSNQPQHF. The CDR3 DNA follows: TGTGCCAGCAGCTTAGAACGACAGAGCAATCAGCCCCAGCATTTT.

Comment on this clone: The same CDR3 can be traced to other DNA sequences in this sample. The genes are TRBV4-3 and TRBJ2-7; 10 bases are shared with TRBD2. The CDR3 sequence is 15 residues long. Germline lookup yields CDR1 LGHNA and CDR2 YSLEER. The junction had 4 bases not matched to a gene; V was cut back by 1 base and J by 4 bases. CDR3 coding DNA: TGCGCCAGCAGCCAAGTTTCTAGCGGGGGATACGAGCAGTACTTC. It codes for CASSQVSSGGYEQYF.

This clone qualifies as medium-sized. The chain couples TRBV7-2 to TRBJ1-1; the match to TRBD1 covers 9 bases. The CDR3 is made up of 18 amino acids. The junction had 15 bases not matched to a gene; V was cut back by 3 bases and J by 4 bases. Looked up from germline, CDR1 is SGHTA and CDR2 is FQGNSA. CDR3: CASSFPGQGIAGGTEAFF. CDR3 nucleotides: TGTGCCAGCAGCTTTCCGGGACAGGGTATTGCCGGAGGCACTGAAGCTTTCTTT.

V gene TRBV6-1 combines with J gene TRBJ2-7, with D maybe TRBD1 (5 bases). This CDR3 has 14 amino acids. Germline loops: CDR1 MNHNS, CDR2 SASEGT. Trimming took off 1 base at V and 3 bases at J, with 10 bases between the two ends. CDR3 coding DNA: TGTGCCAGCAGTGAAGGGAACCAGGGCTACGAGCAGTACTTC. This sequence encodes CASSEGNQGYEQYF.

The V call is TRBV7-9, the J call TRBJ2-5, with TRBD2 identical over 14 bases. This CDR3 is 18 amino acids long. V dropped 1 base and J dropped 5; count of bases not matched to a gene: 9. Looked up from germline, CDR1 is SEHNR and CDR2 is FQNEAQ (reference sequence). The CDR3 region has the DNA TGTGCCAGCAGCTTAGAGGCGACTAGCGGGGGGGCGGTCGAGACCCAGTACTTC. This translates into CASSLEATSGGAVETQYF.

The rearrangement links TRBV5-6 to TRBJ1-1; 9 nucleotides match TRBD1. The CDR3 is made up of 16 amino acids. J lost 0 bases, V lost 2 bases, and 5 bases had no gene match. CDR1 and CDR2 from the germline V gene are SGHDT and YYEEEE. The CDR3 loop reads CASSFYGTGMNTEAFF. In nucleotides, the CDR3 is TGTGCCAGCAGCTTCTACGGGACAGGGATGAACACTGAAGCTTTCTTT.

V gene TRBV7-9 combines with J gene TRBJ2-1; D gene unclear. Per the germline V gene, CDR1 is SEHNR and CDR2 is FQNEAQ (reference sequence). V was clipped by 2 bases and J by 7 bases, with 6 bases between them. The CDR3 consists of 12 residues. The CDR3 is CASSLTENEQFF. The CDR3, as DNA: TGTGCCAGCAGCTTAACGGAGAATGAGCAGTTCTTC.

The chain couples TRBV28 to TRBJ1-2; 7 bases are shared with TRBD1. V shed 4 bases, J shed 2 bases, and the junction held 19 bases outside the gene matches. Looked up from germline, CDR1 is MDHEN and CDR2 is SYDVKM. This CDR3 contains 19 residues. In DNA, the CDR3 is TGTGCCAGCAGTTCTTCCGGGACAGCCACATACCTGCTCAACTATGGCTACACCTTC. The encoded protein is CASSSSGTATYLLNYGYTF.

This rearrangement joins TRBV27 to TRBJ2-3, with D perhaps TRBD2 (5 bases). Trimming shortened V by 7 bases and J by 4 bases, and 18 bases separated the two germline ends. Germline lookup yields CDR1 MNHEY and CDR2 SMNVEV (reference sequence). This CDR3 contains 15 residues. The CDR3 reads CASIPPGGWADTQYF. The DNA for the CDR3 is TGTGCCAGCATACCCCCAGGAGGCTGGGCAGATACGCAGTATTTT.

V usage is TRBV7-6 and J usage is TRBJ2-1, with 7 nucleotides matching TRBD2. The junction had 4 bases not matched to a gene; V was cut back by 3 bases and J by 5 bases. Germline values: CDR1 SGHVS, CDR2 FNYEAQ. CDR3 length: 14 residues. CDR3 amino acids: CASSLAGRDNEQFF. The CDR3 DNA is TGTGCCAGCAGCTTGGCGGGGAGGGACAATGAGCAGTTCTTC.

The rearrangement uses TRBV10-3 and TRBJ2-2; D not resolved. CDR3 length: 14 residues. V was pared by 10 bases and J by 6 bases, with 18 bases between. Per the germline V gene, CDR1 is ENHRY and CDR2 is SYGVKD. CDR3 sequence reads: CASLVARGAGELFF. For the CDR3, the DNA is TGTGCCAGTTTGGTTGCGCGCGGCGCCGGGGAGCTGTTTTTT.

The chain carries TRBV7-6 and TRBJ1-1; 7 positions agree with TRBD1. The V gene end was trimmed by 1 base and the J gene end by 4 bases; junction bases not matched to a gene: 6. The CDR3 consists of 15 residues. CDR1 is SGHVS, CDR2 FNYEAQ, per germline. The CDR3: CASSLEVSGGTEAFF. The CDR3 nucleotides are TGTGCCAGCAGCTTAGAGGTTTCAGGGGGCACTGAAGCTTTCTTT.

V is TRBV7-9 and J is TRBJ1-2, with TRBD1 matching 8 bases. The length of the CDR3 is 16 residues. Germline loops: CDR1 SEHNR, CDR2 FQNEAQ (reference sequence). Trimming at V came to 2 bases and at J to 4 bases, leaving 9 bases not matched to a gene. The CDR3 here is CASSLSDRGPVYGYTF. CDR3 in DNA: TGTGCCAGCAGCTTATCCGACAGGGGTCCGGTCTATGGCTACACCTTC. The full variable domain, completed using reference TRBV7-9 and TRBJ1-2, is DTGVSQNPRHKITKRGQNVTFRCDPISEHNRLYWYRQTLGQGPEFLTYFQNEAQLEKSRLLSDRFSAERPKGSFSTLEIQRTEQGDSAMYLCASSLSDRGPVYGYTFGSGTRLTVV.

This chain connects TRBV11-2 to TRBJ2-1; TRBD1 is a possible D gene (6 bases). The CDR3 totals 15 residues. The germline V gene encodes CDR1 SGHAT and CDR2 FQNNGV. V lost 5 bases to trimming and J lost 5 bases, with 16 bases between them. This chain's CDR3 is CASSRVPDRNNEQFF. The CDR3 region has the DNA TGTGCCAGCAGCCGGGTCCCGGACAGAAACAATGAGCAGTTCTTC.

The chain is built from TRBV5-6 and TRBJ1-6; D gene ambiguous. The CDR3 length is 14 residues. V lost 0 bases to trimming and J lost 8 bases, with 9 bases between them. CDR1 is SGHDT and CDR2 is YYEEEE in the germline V gene. This CDR3 reads CASSLDAGYSPLHF. DNA of the CDR3: TGTGCCAGCAGCTTGGACGCGGGTTATTCACCCCTCCACTTT.

The V gene is TRBV27, the J gene TRBJ2-2; the D is unclear. There are 13 residues in the CDR3. Trimming shortened V by 11 bases and J by 0 bases, and 10 bases separated the two germline ends. CDR1 is MNHEY and CDR2 is SMNVEV in the germline V gene (reference sequence). The CDR3: CAAREPNTGELFF. CDR3 nucleotides: TGTGCCGCGAGAGAACCGAACACCGGGGAGCTGTTTTTT.

V is TRBV6-5 and J is TRBJ1-1; a possible D gene is TRBD1 (5 bases). V was cut by 2 bases and J by 5 bases, with 12 bases left in between. CDR1 MNHEY and CDR2 SVGAGI come from the germline V gene. This CDR3 region has 14 residues. Here the CDR3 reads CASSYGATMTEAFF. CDR3 sequence (DNA): TGTGCCAGCAGTTACGGGGCCACGATGACTGAAGCTTTCTTT.

This chain joins TRBV13 and TRBJ1-2; possibly TRBD1 for D (5 bases). Germline loops: CDR1 PRHDT, CDR2 FYEKMQ (reference sequence). The length of the CDR3 is 13 residues. Trimming took off 3 bases at V and 4 bases at J, with 9 bases between the two ends. CDR3 sequence: CASSFEGAYGYTF. The CDR3 DNA reads TGTGCCAGCAGCTTCGAAGGGGCCTATGGCTACACCTTC.

The gene calls are TRBV13 and TRBJ2-1; 7 nucleotides agree with TRBD2. Germline V gene sequence: CDR1 PRHDT, CDR2 FYEKMQ (reference sequence). V trimming: 5 bases; J trimming: 8 bases; junction bases outside the gene matches: 15. The CDR3 is 16 amino acids. CDR3 sequence reads: CASSSRGGGLLDEQFF. In DNA form, the CDR3 reads TGTGCCAGCAGCAGTAGGGGCGGGGGTCTCCTCGATGAGCAGTTCTTC. Full variable domain (missing parts from reference TRBV13 and TRBJ2-1): AAGVIQSPRHLIKEKRETATLKCYPIPRHDTVYWYQQGPGQDPQFLISFYEKMQSDKGSIPDRFSAQQFSDYHSELNMSSLELGDSALYFCASSSRGGGLLDEQFFGPGTRLTVL.

This rearrangement joins TRBV7-9 to TRBJ1-2; 7 nucleotides align to TRBD1. Germline-derived CDR1 and CDR2 are SEHNR and FQNEAQ (reference sequence). CDR3 length: 16 amino acids. V lost 4 bases and J lost 2; bases outside the gene matches: 10. DNA for the CDR3: TGTGCCAGCAGCTCCAGCGACAGGGACTTCAACTATGGCTACACCTTC. This sequence encodes CASSSSDRDFNYGYTF.

The V call is TRBV5-6, the J call TRBJ2-3; D unresolved. CDR1 and CDR2 from the germline V gene are SGHDT and YYEEEE. V lost 4 bases and J 6 bases, leaving 15 bases between the germline ends. CDR3 length: 14 residues. Here the CDR3 DNA reads TGTGCCAGCAGCCCAAGCCTCTTCGGGGATACGCAGTATTTT. Translating it yields CASSPSLFGDTQYF.

This chain joins TRBV10-3 and TRBJ2-7; TRBD1 matches at 11 bases. CDR3 size: 15 residues. The germline V gene encodes CDR1 ENHRY and CDR2 SYGVKD. The V gene end was trimmed by 6 bases and the J gene end by 2 bases; junction bases not matched to a gene: 6. This CDR3 is CAIREGQGATYEQYF. CDR3 in DNA: TGTGCCATCAGAGAAGGACAGGGGGCAACCTACGAGCAGTACTTC.

This chain uses TRBV5-1 with TRBJ1-2; D call uncertain. The CDR3 is made up of 14 amino acids. Trimming left V 0 bases short and J 8 bases short, with 14 bases between. Germline V gene data show CDR1 as SGHRS and CDR2 as YFSETQ. The CDR3 sequence is CASSLGPPRGGYTF. CDR3 nucleotide sequence: TGCGCCAGCAGCTTGGGTCCTCCAAGAGGGGGCTACACCTTC.

The chain combines TRBV6-1 with TRBJ2-2, with D perhaps matching TRBD2 (6 bases). Trimming pared 6 bases from V and 2 bases from J, leaving 13 bases between. This CDR3 contains 15 residues. From germline, CDR1 is MNHNS and CDR2 SASEGT. This chain's CDR3 is CASSPFSGNTGELFF. The CDR3 DNA is TGTGCCAGCAGCCCCTTTAGCGGAAACACCGGGGAGCTGTTTTTT.

The chain has TRBV7-3 and TRBJ2-2; the match to TRBD1 covers 7 bases. V gave up 5 bases and J gave up 6 bases; unmatched junction bases: 9. CDR1 is SGHTA and CDR2 is FQGTGA in the germline V gene. This CDR3 spans 15 amino acids. This CDR3 reads CASSPQGPEAGELFF. Written as DNA, the CDR3 is TGTGCCAGCAGCCCACAGGGGCCAGAGGCCGGGGAGCTGTTTTTT. The full variable domain, completed using reference TRBV7-3 and TRBJ2-2, is GAGVSQTPSNKVTEKGKYVELRCDPISGHTALYWYRQSLGQGPEFLIYFQGTGAADDSGLPNDRFFAVRPEGSVSTLKIQRTERGDSAVYLCASSPQGPEAGELFFGEGSRLTVL.

The V gene is TRBV27, the J gene TRBJ1-2, with D possibly TRBD1 on 5 matching bases. CDR1 MNHEY and CDR2 SMNVEV come from the germline V gene (reference sequence). The CDR3 sequence is 14 residues long. Trimming removed 0 bases from V and 1 base from J, with 6 bases in between. DNA of the CDR3: TGTGCCAGCAGTTTATCCCAGGGTAACTATGGCTACACCTTC. As protein: CASSLSQGNYGYTF.

J is TRBJ1-2 and V is TRBV4-3; possibly TRBD1 for D (6 bases). Germline CDR1 is LGHNA and CDR2 is YSLEER. Trimming removed 2 bases from V and 8 bases from J, with 12 bases in between. The CDR3 covers 13 residues. The CDR3 DNA follows: TGCGCCAGCAGCCAAACGGACAGACGAGGCTACACCTTC. Translated: CASSQTDRRGYTF.

The rearrangement joins TRBV19 to TRBJ2-5, with 9 bases fitting TRBD1. Unmatched junction bases numbered 3, after V lost 7 bases and J lost 3 bases. Germline CDR1 is LNHDA and CDR2 is SQIVND (reference sequence). The CDR3 has 13 residues. CDR3 sequence (DNA): TGTGCCAGTACCCGACAGGGGGAAGAGACCCAGTACTTC. Translation gives CASTRQGEETQYF.

The CDR3 sequence: CASSIRENTGELFF. The CDR3 DNA is TGTGCCAGTAGTATCAGGGAGAACACCGGGGAGCTGTTTTTT. This chain joins TRBV19 and TRBJ2-2, with D maybe TRBD1 (5 bases). V lost 3 bases to trimming and J lost 1 base, with 6 bases between them. Per germline, CDR1 LNHDA and CDR2 SQIVND (reference sequence). The length of the CDR3 is 14 residues.